These 25 T cell receptor beta chains were all obtained from the same sample, sequenced in a study of cytomegalovirus exposure and HLA in healthy donors. With 60 Vbeta and 13 Jbeta primers, the PCR was carried out. TCRdb keeps only in-frame clones here, not all; method: immunoSEQ multiplex PCR. Of fewer than 200,000 clones listed, over 60% were seen once; the top ten hold approximately 6%. Material: PBMCs. The receptors derive from a man in his forties in good health and CMV-seropositive.

The V and J genes are TRBV5-1 and TRBJ2-3, with 7 positions matching TRBD2. CDR3 length: 13 residues. Per germline, CDR1 SGHRS and CDR2 YFSETQ. Trimming at V came to 4 bases and at J to 9 bases, leaving 8 bases not matched to a gene. In DNA, the CDR3 is TGCGCCAGCAGCCCCGGGACTACTACAACGCAGTATTTT. Protein: CASSPGTTTTQYF.

V usage is TRBV11-2 and J usage is TRBJ2-3; 8 bases align to TRBD2. Germline CDR1 and CDR2: SGHAT and FQNNGV. The CDR3 runs 16 residues. J gave up 1 base and V 3 bases, and 6 bases lay outside the gene matches. Here the CDR3 reads CASSFASGSGTDTQYF. CDR3 DNA sequence: TGTGCCAGCAGCTTCGCCAGCGGGAGCGGCACAGATACGCAGTATTTT.

The chain combines TRBV5-1 with TRBJ2-5, with D perhaps matching TRBD2 (6 bases). Germline V gives CDR1 SGHRS, CDR2 YFSETQ. The V end was cut by 0 bases, the J end by 5 bases, with 14 bases between. This CDR3 is 15 amino acids long. The CDR3 DNA sequence: TGCGCCAGCAGCTTGGTCCCCGGAGGGGAGGAGACCCAGTACTTC. Translated, it gives CASSLVPGGEETQYF. The entire variable domain, with the rest obtained from reference TRBV5-1 and TRBJ2-5, is as follows: KAGVTQTPRYLIKTRGQQVTLSCSPISGHRSVSWYQQTPGQGLQFLFEYFSETQRNKGNFPGRFSGRQFSNSRSEMNVSTLELGDSALYLCASSLVPGGEETQYFGPGTRLLVL.

This chain uses TRBV5-4 with TRBJ1-2, with a tentative D call TRBD1 (5 bases). The V end was cut by 3 bases, the J end by 7 bases, with 16 bases between. From germline, CDR1 is SGHNT and CDR2 YYREEE (reference sequence). The CDR3 runs 14 residues. This CDR3 reads CASSSEWGDGGYTF. The DNA for the CDR3 is TGTGCCAGCAGCTCTGAGTGGGGCGACGGTGGCTACACCTTC.

The V call is TRBV7-8, the J call TRBJ1-5; TRBD1 matches at 7 bases. The CDR3 contains 15 residues. Germline CDR1 is SGHVS and CDR2 is FQNEAQ. V was clipped by 5 bases and J by 4 bases; unmatched bases: 8. The DNA of the CDR3 is TGTGCCAGCAGCCTCCGACAGGGCATTAATCAGCCCCAGCATTTT. This gives the protein CASSLRQGINQPQHF.

This clone was detected once. This rearrangement joins TRBV5-1 to TRBJ2-1; 9 bases align to TRBD1. The CDR3 totals 15 residues. The V gene end was trimmed by 6 bases and the J gene end by 2 bases; junction bases not matched to a gene: 6. In germline, CDR1 is SGHRS, CDR2 YFSETQ. CDR3 coding DNA: TGCGCCAGCATGCGGACAGGGGCCACCTACAATGAGCAGTTCTTC. Its protein is CASMRTGATYNEQFF.

V gene TRBV9 combines with J gene TRBJ2-1, with 11 bases that match TRBD2. The CDR3 consists of 16 residues. CDR1 and CDR2 from the germline V gene are SGDLS and YYNGEE. V was clipped by 0 bases and J by 6 bases; unmatched bases: 5. CDR3 residues: CASSVDVAGGFNEQFF. The CDR3 DNA follows: TGTGCCAGCAGCGTAGATGTAGCGGGAGGGTTCAATGAGCAGTTCTTC.

This clone appeared once. V and J are TRBV15 and TRBJ2-5, with D possibly matching TRBD2 (5 bases). The germline gives CDR1 LNHNV, CDR2 YYDKDF (reference sequence). Deletions cut 11 bases from V and 4 bases from J, with 11 bases between. The CDR3 covers 11 residues. For the CDR3, the DNA is TGTGCCTCAAGACGGGGAGAGACCCAGTACTTC. Translation gives CASRRGETQYF.

The rearrangement joins TRBV7-3 to TRBJ2-5; TRBD2 aligns across 7 bases. J gave up 5 bases and V 5 bases, and 8 bases lay outside the gene matches. The germline gives CDR1 SGHTA, CDR2 FQGTGA. The CDR3 extends over 14 amino acids. The CDR3 nucleotides read TGTGCCAGCAGCCCCTTCGGGGGAGGGGAGACCCAGTACTTC. This codes for CASSPFGGGETQYF. The entire variable domain, with the rest obtained from reference TRBV7-3 and TRBJ2-5, is as follows: GAGVSQTPSNKVTEKGKYVELRCDPISGHTALYWYRQSLGQGPEFLIYFQGTGAADDSGLPNDRFFAVRPEGSVSTLKIQRTERGDSAVYLCASSPFGGGETQYFGPGTRLLVL.

The chain joins TRBV5-1 to TRBJ1-1; the D is unclear. Trimming removed 5 bases at V and 3 bases at J, with 11 bases between. This CDR3 spans 13 amino acids. Germline CDR1 is SGHRS and CDR2 is YFSETQ. The CDR3 DNA sequence: TGCGCCAGCAGGGCGCGGGAGGACACTGAAGCTTTCTTT. Protein sequence: CASRAREDTEAFF.

This clone was seen a handful of times. This chain joins TRBV7-3 and TRBJ1-1; a possible D gene is TRBD1 (6 bases). The V end lost 4 bases, the J end lost 5 bases, and 14 bases lay between the germline ends. The CDR3 length is 14 residues. Germline V gene lookup returns CDR1 SGHTA and CDR2 FQGTGA. CDR3 nucleotides: TGTGCCAGCAGCTCCACAGGGTTGGGGACTGAAGCTTTCTTT. Amino acid sequence: CASSSTGLGTEAFF.

The rearrangement joins TRBV7-6 to TRBJ2-3; D not certain. Trimming shortened V by 8 bases and J by 4 bases, and 13 bases separated the two germline ends. Germline-derived CDR1 and CDR2 are SGHVS and FNYEAQ. The CDR3 length is 13 residues. CDR3: CASGQGVADTQYF. The CDR3 DNA is TGTGCCAGCGGCCAAGGAGTGGCAGATACGCAGTATTTT.

The J gene is TRBJ1-2, the V gene TRBV7-8; 7 positions match TRBD1. This CDR3 is 14 amino acids long. Looked up from germline, CDR1 is SGHVS and CDR2 is FQNEAQ. V lost 4 bases to trimming and J lost 4 bases; unmatched junction nucleotides: 6. Written as DNA, the CDR3 is TGTGCCAGCAGCTCCAGGGGGTACGGCTATGGCTACACCTTC. Translating it yields CASSSRGYGYGYTF.

A single count supports this clone. This chain joins TRBV14 and TRBJ2-3; D is unclear. The CDR3 has 16 residues. Germline CDR1 SGHDN, CDR2 FVKESK. The V and J ends lost 4 bases and 2 bases respectively, with 16 bases between them. CDR3 region: CASSPRFSYLTDTQYF. The DNA for the CDR3 is TGTGCCAGCAGCCCGCGTTTCTCCTATCTCACAGATACGCAGTATTTT.

This clone was found once. The chain has TRBV5-1 and TRBJ2-7, with D perhaps TRBD2 (5 bases). Germline assignment: CDR1 SGHRS and CDR2 YFSETQ. The CDR3 is 15 residues long. Trimming pared 0 bases from V and 2 bases from J, leaving 12 bases between. The CDR3 spells CASSLGSFGTYEQYF. The CDR3 DNA follows: TGCGCCAGCAGCTTGGGCTCTTTCGGGACCTACGAGCAGTACTTC.

The genes are TRBV6-1 and TRBJ1-1, with D maybe TRBD1 (5 bases). This CDR3 comprises 14 residues. Trimming took off 6 bases at V and 2 bases at J, with 13 bases between the two ends. Germline V gene sequence: CDR1 MNHNS, CDR2 SASEGT. CDR3 sequence reads: CASRGPPLNTEAFF. The CDR3 nucleotides are TGTGCCAGCAGGGGGCCACCTTTAAACACTGAAGCTTTCTTT.

The chain links TRBV11-2 to TRBJ2-2; D remains ambiguous. V shed 2 bases and J shed 7 bases, with 2 bases lying between them. The CDR3 spans 11 residues. Germline lookup yields CDR1 SGHAT and CDR2 FQNNGV. The CDR3 loop is CASSLYGELFF. The CDR3 bases are TGTGCCAGCAGCTTATACGGGGAGCTGTTTTTT. The full variable domain, its missing parts supplied by reference TRBV11-2 and TRBJ2-2, is EAGVAQSPRYKIIEKRQSVAFWCNPISGHATLYWYQQILGQGPKLLIQFQNNGVVDDSQLPKDRFSAERLKGVDSTLKIQPAKLEDSAVYLCASSLYGELFFGEGSRLTVL.

This chain connects TRBV7-3 to TRBJ1-1; D unclear. The V end was cut by 2 bases, the J end by 5 bases, with 9 bases between. Germline CDR1 SGHTA, CDR2 FQGTGA. The CDR3 loop spans 13 amino acids. CDR3 region: CASSLFRQTEAFF. In DNA, the CDR3 is TGTGCCAGCAGCTTATTCAGGCAGACTGAAGCTTTCTTT.

The genes are TRBV5-4 and TRBJ2-1; the D gene is possibly TRBD2 (6 bases). This CDR3 spans 17 amino acids. Trimming removed 4 bases from V and 6 bases from J, with 23 bases in between. Germline V gene data show CDR1 as SGHNT and CDR2 as YYREEE (reference sequence). In nucleotides, the CDR3 is TGTGCCAGCAGCCGGGGAGGCGGGGCCCCCTCTGGCAATGAGCAGTTCTTC. Its protein product is CASSRGGGAPSGNEQFF.

The chain links TRBV27 to TRBJ2-1, with 7 bases lining up with TRBD1. Germline CDR1 reads MNHEY; CDR2 reads SMNVEV (reference sequence). The CDR3 is made up of 16 amino acids. The junction had 6 bases not matched to a gene; V was cut back by 4 bases and J by 0 bases. In DNA, the CDR3 is TGTGCCAGCAGTTCGAATGGGGACAGCTCCTACAATGAGCAGTTCTTC. Amino acid sequence: CASSSNGDSSYNEQFF.

This clone was detected once. The CDR3 loop is CASRVSEGYNEQFF. DNA for the CDR3: TGTGCCAGCAGGGTGAGTGAGGGCTACAATGAGCAGTTCTTC. The chain couples TRBV2 to TRBJ2-1; tentative D call: TRBD2 (5 bases). Trimming cost V 6 bases and J 3 bases, with 12 bases left between them. The CDR3 length is 14 residues. In germline, CDR1 is SNHLY, CDR2 FYNNEI.

The DNA of the CDR3 is TGTGCCAGCAGCTTAGACTTGAACACCGGGGAGCTGTTTTTT. Protein sequence: CASSLDLNTGELFF. This chain connects TRBV7-3 to TRBJ2-2; D not resolved. The CDR3 loop spans 14 amino acids. The V gene's germline CDR1 is SGHTA and CDR2 FQGTGA. The germline V and J ends were trimmed by 2 bases and 1 base, with 5 bases remaining between them.

The chain is built from TRBV5-8 and TRBJ2-1, with TRBD2 as a possible D gene (6 bases). Germline-derived CDR1 and CDR2 are SGHTS and YDEGEE. The CDR3 totals 16 residues. Between the trimmed V and J ends, which lost 4 bases and 0 bases, there was a span of 14 bases. As DNA, the CDR3 is TGTGCCAGCAGCCGCGGGACGGGTGGCTCCTACAATGAGCAGTTCTTC. It translates to CASSRGTGGSYNEQFF.

This chain links TRBV7-2 with TRBJ2-7; D might be TRBD1 (6 bases). CDR1 and CDR2 from the germline V gene are SGHTA and FQGNSA. The CDR3 is 14 residues long. Trimming stripped 5 bases from V and 0 bases from J, with 11 bases between. The CDR3 spells CASSRRTDSYEQYF. The DNA of the CDR3 is TGTGCCAGCAGCCGCCGGACAGACTCCTACGAGCAGTACTTC.

The genes are TRBV5-1 and TRBJ2-3, with TRBD2 identical over 7 bases. After removal of 5 bases from V and 2 bases from J, the junction contained 2 bases not matched to a gene. The CDR3 length is 13 residues. CDR1 is SGHRS and CDR2 is YFSETQ in the germline V gene. CDR3 protein: CASSLADTDTQYF. CDR3 DNA: TGCGCCAGCAGTCTAGCGGACACAGATACGCAGTATTTT.